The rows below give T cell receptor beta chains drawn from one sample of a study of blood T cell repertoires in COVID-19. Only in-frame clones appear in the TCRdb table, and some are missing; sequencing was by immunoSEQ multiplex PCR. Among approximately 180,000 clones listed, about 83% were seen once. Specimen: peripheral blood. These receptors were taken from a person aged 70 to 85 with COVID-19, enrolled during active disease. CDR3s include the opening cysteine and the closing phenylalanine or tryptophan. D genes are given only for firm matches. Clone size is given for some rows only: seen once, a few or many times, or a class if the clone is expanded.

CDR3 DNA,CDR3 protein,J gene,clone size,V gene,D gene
TGTGCCTGGAGTGCACAGAGCTCTGGAAACACCATATATTTT,CAWSAQSSGNTIYF,TRBJ1-3,.,TRBV30,.
TGTGCCAGCAGCGTAGAACAGGGGGCTTGGGAAAAACTGTTTTTT,CASSVEQGAWEKLFF,TRBJ1-4,.,TRBV9,TRBD1
TGTGCCAGCAGCGTAGGGGGCCAGTCTGAAGCTTTCTTT,CASSVGGQSEAFF,TRBJ1-1,.,TRBV9,.
TGTGCCAGCAGCCCCGGTGAAAACATTCAGTACTTC,CASSPGENIQYF,TRBJ2-4,.,TRBV9,.
TGCGCCAGCAGCCAAGATACTAGCGGGGGCTTCTACAATGAGCAGTTCTTC,CASSQDTSGGFYNEQFF,TRBJ2-1,.,TRBV4-3,TRBD2
TGTGCCAGCAGGCGGGGGGTGGGAGAGACCCAGTACTTC,CASRRGVGETQYF,TRBJ2-5,.,TRBV12-3/TRBV12-4,TRBD2
TGTGCCAGCAGCCCCGTGCCGACTGGAGATCAGCCCCAGCATTTT,CASSPVPTGDQPQHF,TRBJ1-5,.,TRBV5-5,.
TGTGCCAGCAGCAAGGGACAGGGGAATTATAATTCACCCCTCCACTTT,CASSKGQGNYNSPLHF,TRBJ1-6,.,TRBV6-6,TRBD1
TGCGCCAGCAGCTTGCTGGGACTAGCCTCCGAGACCCAGTACTTC,CASSLLGLASETQYF,TRBJ2-5,.,TRBV5-1,TRBD2
TGTGCCAGCAGCCTCCGAGCCGGGACAGATGAGGGCGAGCAGTACTTC,CASSLRAGTDEGEQYF,TRBJ2-7,.,TRBV7-9,TRBD1
TGTGCCAGCAGCCTACCAGGAAAGGGGGATACGCAGTATTTT,CASSLPGKGDTQYF,TRBJ2-3,.,TRBV3-1/TRBV3-2,.
TGTGCCAGCAGGACGTCATTAGGGCAGGGTGGAAAACTGTTTTTT,CASRTSLGQGGKLFF,TRBJ1-4,.,TRBV3-1/TRBV3-2,.
TGTGCCAGTATGTCTCGACAGGGGTTCACTGAAGCTTTCTTT,CASMSRQGFTEAFF,TRBJ1-1,.,TRBV19,TRBD1
TGCGCCAGCAGCTTAGGGGACACAATCTACAATGAGCAGTTCTTC,CASSLGDTIYNEQFF,TRBJ2-1,.,TRBV5-1,.
TGCGCCAGCAGCCAGACAGGTCGAACCCTCCACTTT,CASSQTGRTLHF,TRBJ1-6,.,TRBV4-3,.
TGTGCCAGCAGGCCCCTTCGGGGGGCAGAACGTATTAGCAATCAGCCCCAGCATTTT,CASRPLRGAERISNQPQHF,TRBJ1-5,.,TRBV28,.
TGTGCCTGGAGCAAGAGAACTACTAGCGGGAGGGGCGAGACCCAGTACTTC,CAWSKRTTSGRGETQYF,TRBJ2-5,many,TRBV30,TRBD2
TGTGCCAGCAGTTACTTCCCGGGATTCAATGGCTACACCTTC,CASSYFPGFNGYTF,TRBJ1-2,.,TRBV6-6,.
TGCAGCGTGTCGACAGGCACGCAGTATTTT,CSVSTGTQYF,TRBJ2-3,.,TRBV29-1,.
TGTGCCAGCAGCTTTACTAGCGGGGCCTCCTCCGAGCAGTACTTC,CASSFTSGASSEQYF,TRBJ2-7,.,TRBV7-2,TRBD2
TGTGCCAGCAGTTCCTCTTCGGCCGACTCCCGGGTTTCACCCCTCCACTTT,CASSSSSADSRVSPLHF,TRBJ1-6,.,TRBV27,.
TGCGCCAGCAGCCACGGAGGGACAGGGTCGATCACCGGGGAGCTGTTTTTT,CASSHGGTGSITGELFF,TRBJ2-2,once,TRBV4-3,TRBD1
TGTGCCAGCAGCCCAGGGGGGATCACTGAAGCTTTCTTT,CASSPGGITEAFF,TRBJ1-1,.,TRBV7-3,TRBD1
TGTGCCAGTAGTATAGTCGGGGGGACCTATGGCTACACCTTC,CASSIVGGTYGYTF,TRBJ1-2,.,TRBV19,.
TGTGCCAGTAGTTCAACCGGGACAGGGTCTGAAAAACTGTTTTTT,CASSSTGTGSEKLFF,TRBJ1-4,.,TRBV19,TRBD1
TGTGCCAGCAGTAGAGAGAACTCCTACGAGCAGTACTTC,CASSRENSYEQYF,TRBJ2-7,once,TRBV2,.
TGTGCGGTGGGGCCTTACAATGAGCAGTTCTTC,CAVGPYNEQFF,TRBJ2-1,.,TRBV6-6,.
TGTGCCAGCGCGAACAGGGTTACCGGGGAGCTGTTTTTT,CASANRVTGELFF,TRBJ2-2,.,TRBV12-3/TRBV12-4,.
TGTGCCACCGACTTGACTAGCGGGCCCGAATACACAGATACGCAGTATTTT,CATDLTSGPEYTDTQYF,TRBJ2-3,few,TRBV2,TRBD2
TGTGCTAGTGGTCCTTCCGGGGAGAGGGGGGATACGCAGTATTTT,CASGPSGERGDTQYF,TRBJ2-3,once,TRBV12-5,.
TGTGCCAGCAGCTTATCCCCGAGGAACACTGAAGCTTTCTTT,CASSLSPRNTEAFF,TRBJ1-1,.,TRBV7-2,.
TGTGCCAGCAGCTTAGTGTCCGGGACTAGCGGGGGAAGGCAGTATTTT,CASSLVSGTSGGRQYF,TRBJ2-3,.,TRBV7-2,TRBD2
TGTGCCAGCCCTCCCCACCGGGGGACAGCTAAAAAAGAGACCCAGTACTTC,CASPPHRGTAKKETQYF,TRBJ2-5,.,TRBV19,.
TGTGCCAGCAGTACCCCCCGGGGATATGGCTACACCTTC,CASSTPRGYGYTF,TRBJ1-2,.,TRBV6-5,.
TGTGCCAGCAGTAGGGTTATCGGGAGGGCAAACACCGGGGAGCTGTTTTTT,CASSRVIGRANTGELFF,TRBJ2-2,.,TRBV5-4,TRBD2
TGCAGTGCTAGTTTGCGGGGGACAGATACGCAGTATTTT,CSASLRGTDTQYF,TRBJ2-3,.,TRBV20-1,TRBD2
TGTGCCAGTAGTACTTATTTGCTGAACAGGGGTGGGGCCAACGTCCTGACTTTC,CASSTYLLNRGGANVLTF,TRBJ2-6,.,TRBV19,TRBD1